In its sample, the clone carrying this T cell receptor (beta chain) was seen a few times. These data belong to a study of chronic HIV infection and antiretroviral therapy. This CDR3 has 15 amino acids. V shed 4 bases and J 5 bases; nucleotides not matched to a gene: 9. Germline V gene lookup returns CDR1 SGDLS and CDR2 YYNGEE. TCRdb used MiXCR to reprocess the 5' RACE reads, holding one entry per CDR3 protein. The repertoire consists of 39,000 or so distinct CDR3 sequences, with roughly 7.6% occurring once and the leading ten covering 2.9%. Specimen: peripheral blood. The chain couples TRBV9 to TRBJ2-5; 9 bases are shared with TRBD1. This TCR derives from an adult who had HIV and had not received antiretroviral therapy, or was an uninfected healthy control (not recorded which). CDR3 sequence: CASSPGQGYLETQYF. The CDR3 DNA reads TGTGCCAGCAGCCCGGGACAGGGCTACTTGGAGACCCAGTACTTC.